These 6 T cell receptor beta chains came from one sample sequenced in a study of blood T cell repertoires in COVID-19. This table comes from immunoSEQ multiplex PCR, and its TCRdb copy is limited to in-frame clones, with some not included. The profile shows about 230,000 clones, about 79% of them singletons. Sequenced input: peripheral blood. These receptors were collected from a man in his forties who had recovered from COVID-19.

This chain connects TRBV19 to TRBJ2-5, with TRBD2 as a possible D gene (5 bases). In germline, CDR1 is LNHDA, CDR2 SQIVND (reference sequence). The CDR3 loop spans 16 amino acids. Trimming removed 6 bases from V and 0 bases from J, with 17 bases in between. CDR3 nucleotide sequence: TGTGCCAGTAGACGGACGGGATCCCTGTACCAAGAGACCCAGTACTTC. The encoded protein is CASRRTGSLYQETQYF.

This clone was seen only once. The chain carries TRBV30 and TRBJ2-1, with TRBD2 identical over 10 bases. V lost 7 bases and J lost 1; bases outside the gene matches: 4. The CDR3 sequence is 14 residues long. Germline V gives CDR1 GTSNPN, CDR2 SVGIG (reference sequence). The CDR3 protein is CASASGSSYNEQFF. For the CDR3, the DNA is TGTGCCTCCGCTAGCGGGAGTTCCTACAATGAGCAGTTCTTC.

This chain uses TRBV7-9 with TRBJ2-1; 9 nucleotides line up with TRBD1. Germline trimming cut 10 bases from V and 7 bases from J; bases unmatched to any gene: 8. Per the germline V gene, CDR1 is SEHNR and CDR2 is FQNEAQ (reference sequence). This CDR3 is 13 amino acids long. In DNA, the CDR3 is TGTGCCACCGGACAGGGGACGAGGAATGAGCAGTTCTTC. This translates into CATGQGTRNEQFF.

The J gene is TRBJ1-1, the V gene TRBV6-4; D is unclear. There are 13 residues in the CDR3. Per germline, CDR1 MRHNA and CDR2 SNTAGT. V gave up 6 bases and J gave up 5 bases, with 13 bases separating them. CDR3 sequence reads: CASRAGIWTEAFF. The CDR3 nucleotides read TGTGCCAGCAGGGCGGGGATTTGGACTGAAGCTTTCTTT.

V usage is TRBV11-3 and J usage is TRBJ2-4, with TRBD1 matching 7 bases. Trimming at V came to 5 bases and at J to 4 bases, leaving 2 bases not matched to a gene. The CDR3 consists of 13 residues. The germline CDR1 and CDR2 sequences are SGHNT and YENEEA. The CDR3 region is CASSPTGKNIQYF. CDR3 nucleotide sequence: TGTGCCAGCAGCCCGACAGGGAAAAACATTCAGTACTTC.

J is TRBJ2-2 and V is TRBV6-5; D is perhaps TRBD1 (6 bases). This CDR3 contains 14 residues. Germline CDR1 is MNHEY and CDR2 is SVGAGI. With 4 bases removed from V and 8 bases from J, the gap between germline ends came to 14 bases. The CDR3 DNA is TGTGCCAGCAGTTCCTCCTGGGGGCCGGGGGAGCTGTTTTTT. Translation: CASSSSWGPGELFF.